This entry describes one T cell receptor (beta chain). Repertoires were generated with immunoSEQ multiplex PCR, while TCRdb's copy carries only in-frame clones and drops some. The data hold more than 65,000 clones, with approximately 86% observed a single time. This record comes from a study of T cell changes during pregnancy in multiple sclerosis. Germline V gives CDR1 SGHRS, CDR2 YFSETQ. The CDR3 contains 15 residues. J gave up 3 bases and V 0 bases, and 1 base lay outside the gene matches. The TCR originated in a female donor with multiple sclerosis, enrolled in a pregnancy study. V gene TRBV5-1 combines with J gene TRBJ2-3; 10 bases agree with TRBD1. Specimen: peripheral blood, collected before pregnancy. The CDR3: CASSLAGQGTDTQYF. In DNA, the CDR3 is TGCGCCAGCAGCTTGGCGGGACAGGGGACAGATACGCAGTATTTT.